This TCR beta chain was recovered during a study of OX40 agonist ivuxolimab in advanced cancers. Across the study: Dose-escalation cases comprised hepatocellular carcinoma, melanoma, renal cell or head and neck cancer.

Study-wide points: Partial responders dosed at 0.1-3.0 mg/kg displayed clonal expansion ranking among the lowest.

For this clone: The antigen remains undetermined.

Assay used: immunoSEQ multiplex PCR; TCRdb lists only in-frame clones, some missing. The sample has under 85,000 clones; 85% are singletons. The V gene's germline CDR1 is MNHEY and CDR2 SVGAGI. With V trimmed by 10 bases and J by 2 bases, 7 bases remained unmatched. This CDR3 region has 13 residues. Sequencing was performed on CD4+ or CD8+ T cells sorted from blood, taken in a trial of the OX40 agonist ivuxolimab. The receptor's source is an adult with an advanced solid tumor such as melanoma, head and neck, liver or kidney cancer. The V call is TRBV6-5, the J call TRBJ2-7; TRBD2 agrees at 8 bases. The CDR3 loop is CATGRGPTYEQYF. The CDR3 DNA reads TGTGCCACCGGGAGGGGTCCTACCTACGAGCAGTACTTC.